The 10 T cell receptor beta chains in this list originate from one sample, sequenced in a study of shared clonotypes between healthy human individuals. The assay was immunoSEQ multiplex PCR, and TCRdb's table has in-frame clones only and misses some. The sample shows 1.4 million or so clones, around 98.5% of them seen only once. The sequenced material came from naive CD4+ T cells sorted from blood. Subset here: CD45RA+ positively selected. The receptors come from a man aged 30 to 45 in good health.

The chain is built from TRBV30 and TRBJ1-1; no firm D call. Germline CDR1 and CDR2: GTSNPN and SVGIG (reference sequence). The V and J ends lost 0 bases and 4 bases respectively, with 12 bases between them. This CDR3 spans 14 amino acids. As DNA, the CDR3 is TGTGCCTGGAGTGTATCGTGGGGAGGCACTGAAGCTTTCTTT. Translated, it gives CAWSVSWGGTEAFF.

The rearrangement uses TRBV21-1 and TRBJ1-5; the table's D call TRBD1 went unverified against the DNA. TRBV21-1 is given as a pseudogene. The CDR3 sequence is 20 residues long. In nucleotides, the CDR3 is TGTGCCAGCAGCTCCCTGGGGCAGGGGGTCAAAGCAGCGAGCAATCAGCCCCAGCATTTT. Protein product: CASSSLGQGVKAASNQPQHF.

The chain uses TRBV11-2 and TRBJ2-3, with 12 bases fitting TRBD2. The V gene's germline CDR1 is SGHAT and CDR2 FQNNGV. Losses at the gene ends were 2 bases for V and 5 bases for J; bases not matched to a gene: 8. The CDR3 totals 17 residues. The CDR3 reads CASSLLLLAGGGDTQYF. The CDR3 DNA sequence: TGTGCCAGCAGCTTACTCCTACTAGCGGGAGGTGGAGATACGCAGTATTTT.

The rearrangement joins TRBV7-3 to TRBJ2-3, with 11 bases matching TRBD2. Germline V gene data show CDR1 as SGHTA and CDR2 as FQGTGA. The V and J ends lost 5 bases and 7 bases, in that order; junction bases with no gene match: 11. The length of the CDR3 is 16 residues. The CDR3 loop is CASSPNRLAGSHTQYF. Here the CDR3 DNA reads TGTGCCAGCAGCCCAAACAGACTAGCGGGATCGCATACGCAGTATTTT.

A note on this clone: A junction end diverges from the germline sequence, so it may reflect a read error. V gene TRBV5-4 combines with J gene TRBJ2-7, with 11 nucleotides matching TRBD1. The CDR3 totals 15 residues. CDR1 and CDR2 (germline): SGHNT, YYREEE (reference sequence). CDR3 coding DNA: TGTGCCAGCAGCTTGGGAGGACAGGGGGCTTTTTTGTGGGACTTC. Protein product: CASSLGGQGAFLWDF.

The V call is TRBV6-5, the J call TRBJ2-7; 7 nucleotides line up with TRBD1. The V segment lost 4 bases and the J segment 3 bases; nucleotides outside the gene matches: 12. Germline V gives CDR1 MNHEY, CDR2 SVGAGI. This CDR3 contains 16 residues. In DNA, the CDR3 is TGTGCCAGCAGTTCAGGACAGGTTGTCATGCGCTACGAGCAGTACTTC. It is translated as CASSSGQVVMRYEQYF.

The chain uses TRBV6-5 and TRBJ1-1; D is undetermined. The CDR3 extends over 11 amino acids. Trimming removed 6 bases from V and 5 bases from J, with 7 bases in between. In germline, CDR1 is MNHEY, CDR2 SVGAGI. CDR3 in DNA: TGTGCCAGCAGGAGATATACTGAAGCTTTCTTT. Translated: CASRRYTEAFF.

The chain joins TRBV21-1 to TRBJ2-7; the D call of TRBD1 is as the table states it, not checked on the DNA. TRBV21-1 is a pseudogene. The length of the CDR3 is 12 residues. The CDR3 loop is CASGLHPYEQYF. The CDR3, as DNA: TGTGCCAGCGGGCTGCATCCCTACGAGCAGTACTTC.

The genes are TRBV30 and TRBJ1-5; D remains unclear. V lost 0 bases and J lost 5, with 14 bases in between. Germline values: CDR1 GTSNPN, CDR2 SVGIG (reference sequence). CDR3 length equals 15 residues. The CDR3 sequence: CAWSVVGSSDQPQHF. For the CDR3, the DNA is TGTGCCTGGAGTGTAGTGGGTTCTTCCGATCAGCCCCAGCATTTT.

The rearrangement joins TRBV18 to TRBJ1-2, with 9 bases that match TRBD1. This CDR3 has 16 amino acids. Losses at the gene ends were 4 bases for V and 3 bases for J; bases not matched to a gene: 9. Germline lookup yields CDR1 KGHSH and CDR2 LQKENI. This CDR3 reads CASSRTGDTAHYGYTF. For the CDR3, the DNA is TGTGCCAGCTCACGGACAGGGGACACAGCCCACTATGGCTACACCTTC.